Given below is one TCR beta chain in context. This clone's antigen is unknown. Per-nucleotide qualities are absent, and no much larger clonotype sits a single base away. To be included, a participant needed at least one PBMC sample from before ART initiation plus at least two post-ART samples. All participants with HIV were treated in the United States of America. Before DNA extraction, cryopreserved samples of 1-10 million PBMC were thawed and washed. At the time of the earliest PBMC sample, participants with HIV were aged between about 23 and 54 years. Per participant, PBMC samples came from 1-4 timepoints prior to ART initiation and 2-8 timepoints following ART initiation, for a median of 7 samples. For every participant, serial HIV viral load, CD4+ T-cell count, ART history and demographic data were obtained. Genomic DNA was extracted from unsorted PBMC with a Qiagen kit on a QIAcube, processed in batches of 12 samples.

These data come from a study of long-term antiretroviral therapy in people with HIV (dated 2022 in TCRdb). Context from the whole study: Collection of the earliest samples took place about a decade ahead of the 2015 WHO recommendation for immediate ART, at a time when ART was typically delayed until CD4 counts fell. About 35% of the 30 participants with HIV were female. Whether ART initiation and durable HIV suppression were associated with changes in peripheral blood TRB repertoire composition and diversity was tested in a retrospective serial study. From fewer than 35 adults with confirmed HIV infection, the cohort provided 150 to 200 cryopreserved PBMC samples, gathered serially across a mean of around 6 years (range 1-12). No cross-contamination during QIAcube processing was shown when test extractions of a monoclonal T-cell line were performed alongside fewer than 35 polyclonal samples.

The immunoSEQ hsTCRB v3.0 assay was used at survey level resolution for TRB variable region sequencing. The target sequencing depth for TRB was roughly 40,000-55,000 T-cell genomes per sample. An Illumina MiSeq with a v3 150-cycle kit was used to sequence the pooled TRB libraries. The source study handled its data this way. Analysis of repertoires was carried out in R inside a reproducible Nextflow workflow spanning QC, data transformation and analysis. LymphoSeq2, an R package for AIRR-Seq data exploration, was used to implement custom analyses. A few samples that yielded fewer than 5000 total TRB sequences were excluded, so that some 190 HIV repertoires were analyzed. Among the approximately 180 retained HIV repertoires, 59 were collected before ART initiation and around 130 after ART initiation. Repertoires were downsampled to 5000 TRB nucleotide sequences, with summary statistics averaged over 100 downsampling iterations. Only TRB sequences with CDR3 regions of at least seven amino acids were retained for analysis. Two measures captured diversity: a Shannon entropy-derived clonality score and the Gini coefficient. In repertoire networks, the top 5000 CDR3 amino acid sequences were linked whenever an edit distance of one separated two sequences. For TRB CDR3 amino acid sequences, antigen specificity groups and MHC restriction were predicted with GLIPH2. To flag known associations with CMV, EBV, HIV or tissue antigens, CDR3 amino acid sequences were compared against VDJdb and McPAS-TCR. Pre-ART, post-ART and control groups were compared with Wilcoxon signed-rank tests and Holm-Bonferroni correction. What TCRdb holds here is the immuneACCESS table cut down to in-frame rearrangements. Part of the clones is not present; checked against another copy, under half of the missing clones reflect an unresolved V gene, and the others are unexplained. The V and J calls and clone size come from that table; D and trimming were worked out from the DNA. The table for this sample lists tens of thousands of clones; approximately 86% of them were counted only once. The top ten clones comprise 5.3% of the sample.

The paper as a whole reports these results and caveats: The samples span the years 2004 to 2017, and the ART regimens used may be less effective than current regimens. Limited PBMC availability meant only the TCR beta chain was sequenced, without alpha chain pairing. Starting ART was linked to a significant rise in TRB diversity, yet even after long-term ART the diversity remained significantly lower than in transplant donor controls. Inferences about post-ART repertoire changes are limited because no data were available on ART adherence, viral resistance or therapy changes. Compared with controls, HIV repertoires had narrower CDR3 length ranges, and the network structure pointed to an antigen-experienced repertoire that shifted only slightly toward naive after ART. Expanded TRB clones identified before ART initiation dominated the repertoire across all time points, though the dominance fluctuated and decreased in many PLHIV after ART. Because pre-ART samples had limited cell numbers, unsorted PBMC were profiled rather than sorted CD4+ and CD8+ T cells.

The germline V gene supplies CDR1 MNHEY and CDR2 SVGAGI. Inclusive of the bounding cysteine and phenylalanine, the CDR3 is 13 residues long. The kept DNA is CDR3 alone, 39 bases in frame from the first base. Trimming at the junction amounts to 7 bases on V and 5 bases on J, and the germline ends lie 12 bases apart. The sample consisted of unsorted PBMCs, taken about 4.3 years after starting antiretroviral therapy. The clonotype was recovered from a man aged 30 to 39 with HIV. The receptor chain draws on TRBV6-5 and TRBJ1-3; D gene: possibly TRBD1, on 6 matching bases. CDR3 loop: CASTPGQRNTIYF. The sequence in DNA is TGTGCCAGCACCCCAGGACAGCGAAACACCATATATTTT.